This T cell receptor (beta chain) was identified during a study of T cell repertoires in cytomegalovirus infection. On the study more broadly: Epitope selection comprised recently identified HLA-C-restricted CMV epitopes and well-studied HLA-B-restricted CMV epitopes. Public TCR beta signatures were indicative of both CMV infection and a matching HLA type. Study-wide results and limits: Across the ex vivo response, the dominant clonotypes were HLA-C-restricted CMV-specific TCR beta clonotypes. Cumulative frequency of public TCR beta families picked out carriers of CMV plus the relevant HLA.

TCRdb re-called the reads through MiXCR, storing one row per CDR3 protein. The sample lists roughly 990,000 distinct CDR3 sequences, more than 25% occurring once. For this clonotype: Its antigen remains unidentified.

The origin of this receptor is a human donor in good health (CMV status not recorded). Some clones in this sample may be carry-over from other donors' samples. The input for sequencing was cultured CD8+ T cells from PBMCs, taken from culture after CMV antigen stimulation.

The CDR3 bases are TGTGCCACCAGTGATTCCGTGGGACATTCGGAGTTCTTC. Encoded protein: CATSDSVGHSEFF. V usage is TRBV24-1 and J usage is TRBJ2-1; maybe TRBD1 (6 bases). From germline, CDR1 is KGHDR and CDR2 SFDVKD. V gave up 2 bases and J gave up 14 bases, with 15 bases separating them. CDR3 length: 13 residues.